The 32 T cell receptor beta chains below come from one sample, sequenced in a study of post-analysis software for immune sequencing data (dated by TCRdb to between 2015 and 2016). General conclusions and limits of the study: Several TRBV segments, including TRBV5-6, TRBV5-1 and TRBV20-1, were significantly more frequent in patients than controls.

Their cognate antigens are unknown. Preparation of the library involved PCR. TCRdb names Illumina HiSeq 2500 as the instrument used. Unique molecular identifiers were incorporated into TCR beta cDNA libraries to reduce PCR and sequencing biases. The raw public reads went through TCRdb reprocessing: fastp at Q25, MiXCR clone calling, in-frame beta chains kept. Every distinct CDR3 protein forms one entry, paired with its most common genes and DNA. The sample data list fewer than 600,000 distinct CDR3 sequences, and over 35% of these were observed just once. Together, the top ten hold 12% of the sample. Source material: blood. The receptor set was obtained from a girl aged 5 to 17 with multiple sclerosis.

CDR3 DNA: TGTGCCGGCAACGGGGGGCTGAGGGATACGCAGTATTTT. Translation gives CAGNGGLRDTQYF. The rearrangement links TRBV28 to TRBJ2-3; D perhaps matches TRBD2 (7 bases). Germline V gives CDR1 MDHEN, CDR2 SYDVKM. The CDR3 is 13 residues long. Trimming took off 11 bases at V and 6 bases at J, with 18 bases between the two ends.

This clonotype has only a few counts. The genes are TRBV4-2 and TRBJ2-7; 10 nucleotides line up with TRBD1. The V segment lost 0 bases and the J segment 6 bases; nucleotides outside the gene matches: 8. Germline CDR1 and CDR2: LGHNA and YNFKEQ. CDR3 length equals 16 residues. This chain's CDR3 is CASSQEEETGGAEQYF. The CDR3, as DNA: TGTGCCAGCAGCCAAGAAGAAGAGACAGGGGGCGCCGAGCAGTACTTC.

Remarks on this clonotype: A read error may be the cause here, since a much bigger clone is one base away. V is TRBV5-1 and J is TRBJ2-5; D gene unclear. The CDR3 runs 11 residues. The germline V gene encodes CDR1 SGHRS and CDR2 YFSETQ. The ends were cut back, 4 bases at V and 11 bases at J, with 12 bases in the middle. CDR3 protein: CASSENNEQYF. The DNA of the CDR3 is TGCGCCAGCAGCGAAAACAATGAGCAGTACTTC.

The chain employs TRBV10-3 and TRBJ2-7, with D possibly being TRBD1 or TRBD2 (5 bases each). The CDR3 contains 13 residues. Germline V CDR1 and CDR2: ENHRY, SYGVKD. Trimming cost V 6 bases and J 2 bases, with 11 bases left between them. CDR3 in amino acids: CAISRDGTYEQYF. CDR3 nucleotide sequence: TGTGCCATCAGCAGGGACGGGACCTACGAGCAGTACTTC.

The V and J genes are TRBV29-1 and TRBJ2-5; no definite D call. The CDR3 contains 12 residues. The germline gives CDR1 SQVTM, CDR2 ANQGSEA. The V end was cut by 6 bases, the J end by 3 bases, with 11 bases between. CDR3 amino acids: CSVKSPKETQYF. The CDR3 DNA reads TGCAGCGTAAAATCCCCCAAAGAGACCCAGTACTTC.

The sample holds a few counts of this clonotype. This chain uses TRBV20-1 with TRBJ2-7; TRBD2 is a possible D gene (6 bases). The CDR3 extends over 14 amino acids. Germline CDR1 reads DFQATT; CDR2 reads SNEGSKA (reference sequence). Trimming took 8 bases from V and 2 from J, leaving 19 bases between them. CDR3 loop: CSCPTEGNAYEQYF. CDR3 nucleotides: TGCAGTTGCCCAACGGAGGGAAACGCCTACGAGCAGTACTTC.

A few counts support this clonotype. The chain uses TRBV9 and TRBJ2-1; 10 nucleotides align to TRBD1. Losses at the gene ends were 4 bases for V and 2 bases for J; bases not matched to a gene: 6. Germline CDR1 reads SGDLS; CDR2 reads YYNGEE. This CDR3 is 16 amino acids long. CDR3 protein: CASSNPGQGTYNEQFF. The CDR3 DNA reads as TGTGCCAGCAGCAATCCGGGACAGGGGACCTACAATGAGCAGTTCTTC.

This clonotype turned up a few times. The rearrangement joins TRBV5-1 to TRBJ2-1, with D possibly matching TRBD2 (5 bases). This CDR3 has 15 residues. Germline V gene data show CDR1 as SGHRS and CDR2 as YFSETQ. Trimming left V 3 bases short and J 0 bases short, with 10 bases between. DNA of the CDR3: TGCGCCAGCAGCTGGGCCGCGGGCTCCTACAATGAGCAGTTCTTC. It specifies CASSWAAGSYNEQFF.

This chain's CDR3 is CASSLGPTGYTF. CDR3 DNA: TGTGCCAGCAGTTTAGGCCCCACCGGCTACACCTTC. This sequence joins TRBV12-3 or TRBV12-4 and TRBJ1-2; D call uncertain. Trimming took off 1 base at V and 8 bases at J, with 8 bases between the two ends. The CDR3 spans 12 residues.

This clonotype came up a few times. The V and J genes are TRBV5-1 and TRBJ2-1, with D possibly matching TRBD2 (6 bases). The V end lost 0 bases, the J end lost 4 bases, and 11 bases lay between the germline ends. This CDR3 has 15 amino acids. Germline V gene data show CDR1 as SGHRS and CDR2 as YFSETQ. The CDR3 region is CASSLGGETYNEQFF. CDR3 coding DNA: TGCGCCAGCAGCTTGGGGGGGGAAACATACAATGAGCAGTTCTTC. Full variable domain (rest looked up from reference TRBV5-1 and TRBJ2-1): KAGVTQTPRYLIKTRGQQVTLSCSPISGHRSVSWYQQTPGQGLQFLFEYFSETQRNKGNFPGRFSGRQFSNSRSEMNVSTLELGDSALYLCASSLGGETYNEQFFGPGTRLTVL.

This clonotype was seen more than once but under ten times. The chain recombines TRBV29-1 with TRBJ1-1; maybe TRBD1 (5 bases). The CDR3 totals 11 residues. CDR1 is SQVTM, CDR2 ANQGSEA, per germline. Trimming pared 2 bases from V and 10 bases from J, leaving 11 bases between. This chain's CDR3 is CSVELPGGAFF. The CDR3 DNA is TGCAGCGTTGAATTACCCGGGGGAGCTTTCTTT. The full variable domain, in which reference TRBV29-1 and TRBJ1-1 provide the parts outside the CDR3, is SAVISQKPSRDICQRGTSLTIQCQVDSQVTMMFWYRQQPGQSLTLIATANQGSEATYESGFVIDKFPISRPNLTFSTLTVSNMSPEDSSIYLCSVELPGGAFFGQGTRLTVV.

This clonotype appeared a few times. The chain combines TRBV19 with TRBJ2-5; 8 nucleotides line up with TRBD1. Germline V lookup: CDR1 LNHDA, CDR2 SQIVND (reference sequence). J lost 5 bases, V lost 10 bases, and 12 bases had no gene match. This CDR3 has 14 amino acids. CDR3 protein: CATSDRGVAETQYF. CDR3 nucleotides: TGTGCCACCTCCGACAGGGGTGTTGCGGAGACCCAGTACTTC.

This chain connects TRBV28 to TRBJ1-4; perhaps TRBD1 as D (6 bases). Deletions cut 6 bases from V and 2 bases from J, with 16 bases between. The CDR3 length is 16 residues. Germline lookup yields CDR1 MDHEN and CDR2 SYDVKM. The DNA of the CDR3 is TGTGCCAGCAGCCCAGCGGGGGGCCCGACTAATGAAAAACTGTTTTTT. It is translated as CASSPAGGPTNEKLFF.

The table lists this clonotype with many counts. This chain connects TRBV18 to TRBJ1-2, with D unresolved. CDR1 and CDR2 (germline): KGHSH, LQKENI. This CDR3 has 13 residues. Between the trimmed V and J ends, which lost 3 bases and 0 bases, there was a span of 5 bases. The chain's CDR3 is CASSPGTNYGYTF. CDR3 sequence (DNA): TGTGCCAGCTCACCCGGAACTAACTATGGCTACACCTTC.

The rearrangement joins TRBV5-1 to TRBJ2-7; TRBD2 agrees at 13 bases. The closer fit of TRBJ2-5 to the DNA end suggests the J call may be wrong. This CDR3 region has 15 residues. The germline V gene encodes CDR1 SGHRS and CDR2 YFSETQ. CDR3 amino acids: CASSLKLAGGKTQYF. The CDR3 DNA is TGCGCCAGCAGCCTGAAACTAGCGGGAGGGAAGACCCAGTACTTC.

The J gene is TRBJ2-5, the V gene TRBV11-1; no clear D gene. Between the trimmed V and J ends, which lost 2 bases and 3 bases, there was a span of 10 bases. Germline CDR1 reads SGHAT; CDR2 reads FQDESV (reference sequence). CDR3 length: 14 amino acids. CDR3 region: CASSLITSEETQYF. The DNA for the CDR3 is TGTGCCAGCAGCTTAATAACCAGCGAAGAGACCCAGTACTTC.

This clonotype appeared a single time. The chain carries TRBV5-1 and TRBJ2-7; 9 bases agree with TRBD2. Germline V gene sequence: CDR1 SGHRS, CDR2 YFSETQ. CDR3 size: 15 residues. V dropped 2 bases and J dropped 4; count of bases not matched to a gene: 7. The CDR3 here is CASSLLAGEAYEQYF. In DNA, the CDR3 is TGCGCCAGCAGCTTATTAGCGGGAGAAGCATACGAGCAGTACTTC.

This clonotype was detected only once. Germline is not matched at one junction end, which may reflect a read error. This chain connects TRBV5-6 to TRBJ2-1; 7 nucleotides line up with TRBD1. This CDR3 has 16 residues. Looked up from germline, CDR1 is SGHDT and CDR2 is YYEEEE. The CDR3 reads CASSPKGALGYNEQFF. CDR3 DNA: TGCGCCAGCAGCCCTAAGGGGGCCCTGGGGTACAATGAGCAGTTCTTC.

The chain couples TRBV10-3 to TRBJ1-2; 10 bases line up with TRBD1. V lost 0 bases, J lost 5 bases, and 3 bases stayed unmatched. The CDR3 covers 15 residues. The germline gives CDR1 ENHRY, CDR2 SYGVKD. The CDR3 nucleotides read TGTGCCATCAGTGAGTCGGCGGGACAGGGGTATGGCTACACCTTC. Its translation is CAISESAGQGYGYTF.

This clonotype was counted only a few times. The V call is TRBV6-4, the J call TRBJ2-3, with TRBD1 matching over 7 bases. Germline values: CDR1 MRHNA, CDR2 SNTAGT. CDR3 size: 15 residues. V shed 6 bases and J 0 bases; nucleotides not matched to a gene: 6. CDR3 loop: CASSQDRMSTDTQYF. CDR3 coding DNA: TGTGCCAGCAGCCAGGACAGGATGAGCACAGATACGCAGTATTTT.

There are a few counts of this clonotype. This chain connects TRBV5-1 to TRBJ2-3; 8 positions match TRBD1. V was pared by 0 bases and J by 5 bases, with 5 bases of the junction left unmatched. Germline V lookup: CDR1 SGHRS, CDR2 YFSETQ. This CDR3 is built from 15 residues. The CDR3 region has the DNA TGCGCCAGCAGCTTGGGCGGACAGGGCGGAGATACGCAGTATTTT. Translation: CASSLGGQGGDTQYF. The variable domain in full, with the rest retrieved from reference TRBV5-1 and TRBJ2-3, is KAGVTQTPRYLIKTRGQQVTLSCSPISGHRSVSWYQQTPGQGLQFLFEYFSETQRNKGNFPGRFSGRQFSNSRSEMNVSTLELGDSALYLCASSLGGQGGDTQYFGPGTRLTVL.

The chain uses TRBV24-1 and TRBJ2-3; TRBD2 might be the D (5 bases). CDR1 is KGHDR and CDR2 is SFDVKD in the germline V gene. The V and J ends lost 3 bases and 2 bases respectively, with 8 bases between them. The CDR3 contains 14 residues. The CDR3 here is CATSDRRDTDTQYF. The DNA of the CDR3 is TGTGCCACCAGTGATCGCCGGGACACAGATACGCAGTATTTT.

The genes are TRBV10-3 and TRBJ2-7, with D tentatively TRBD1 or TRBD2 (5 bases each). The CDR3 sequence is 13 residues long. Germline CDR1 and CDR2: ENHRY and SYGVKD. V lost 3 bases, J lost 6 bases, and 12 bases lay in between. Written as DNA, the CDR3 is TGTGCCATCAGTGACCCCGGGACCTCCGAGCAGTACTTC. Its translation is CAISDPGTSEQYF.

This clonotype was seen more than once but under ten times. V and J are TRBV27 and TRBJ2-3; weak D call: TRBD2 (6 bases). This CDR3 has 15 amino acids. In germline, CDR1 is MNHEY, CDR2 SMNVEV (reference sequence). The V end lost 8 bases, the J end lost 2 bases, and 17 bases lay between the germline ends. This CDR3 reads CASFGRGPITDTQYF. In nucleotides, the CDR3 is TGTGCCAGCTTTGGGCGGGGACCTATCACAGATACGCAGTATTTT.

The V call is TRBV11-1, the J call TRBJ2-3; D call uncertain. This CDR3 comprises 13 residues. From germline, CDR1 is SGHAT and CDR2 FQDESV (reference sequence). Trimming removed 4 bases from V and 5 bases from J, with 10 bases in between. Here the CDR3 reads CASSSRLEDTQYF. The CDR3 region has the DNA TGTGCCAGCAGCTCGAGACTTGAAGATACGCAGTATTTT.

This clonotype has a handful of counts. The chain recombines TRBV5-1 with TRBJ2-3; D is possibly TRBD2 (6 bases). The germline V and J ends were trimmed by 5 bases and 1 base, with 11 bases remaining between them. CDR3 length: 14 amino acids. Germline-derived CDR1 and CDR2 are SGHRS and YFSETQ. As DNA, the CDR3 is TGCGCCAGCAGTGCGGCTAGCGGCACAGATACGCAGTATTTT. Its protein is CASSAASGTDTQYF.

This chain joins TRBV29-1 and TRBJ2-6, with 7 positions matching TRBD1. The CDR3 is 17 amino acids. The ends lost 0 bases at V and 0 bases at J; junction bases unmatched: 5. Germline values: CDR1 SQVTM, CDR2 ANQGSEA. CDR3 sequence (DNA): TGCAGCGTTGAAGATCGGGCAGGGGGCTCTGGGGCCAACGTCCTGACTTTC. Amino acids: CSVEDRAGGSGANVLTF. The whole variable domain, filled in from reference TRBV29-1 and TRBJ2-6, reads SAVISQKPSRDICQRGTSLTIQCQVDSQVTMMFWYRQQPGQSLTLIATANQGSEATYESGFVIDKFPISRPNLTFSTLTVSNMSPEDSSIYLCSVEDRAGGSGANVLTFGAGSRLTVL.

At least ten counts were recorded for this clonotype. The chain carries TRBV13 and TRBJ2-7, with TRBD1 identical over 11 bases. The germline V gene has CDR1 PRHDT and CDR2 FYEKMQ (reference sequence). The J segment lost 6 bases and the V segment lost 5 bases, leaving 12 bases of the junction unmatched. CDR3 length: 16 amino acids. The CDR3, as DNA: TGTGCCAGCAGCCCCCGGGGGACAGGGGGTTTTGGCGAGCAGTACTTC. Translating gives CASSPRGTGGFGEQYF.

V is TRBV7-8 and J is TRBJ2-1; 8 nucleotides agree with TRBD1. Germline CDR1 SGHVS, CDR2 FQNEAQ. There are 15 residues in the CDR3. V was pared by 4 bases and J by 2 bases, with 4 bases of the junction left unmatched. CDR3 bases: TGTGCCAGCAGCTACGGACAGGGTACCTACAATGAGCAGTTCTTC. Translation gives CASSYGQGTYNEQFF.

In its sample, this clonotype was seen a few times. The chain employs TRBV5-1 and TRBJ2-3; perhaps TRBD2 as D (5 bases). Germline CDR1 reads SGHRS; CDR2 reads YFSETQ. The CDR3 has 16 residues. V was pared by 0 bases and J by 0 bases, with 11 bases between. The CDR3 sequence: CASSLGSSLSTDTQYF. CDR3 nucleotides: TGCGCCAGCAGCTTGGGGTCTAGCTTGAGCACAGATACGCAGTATTTT.

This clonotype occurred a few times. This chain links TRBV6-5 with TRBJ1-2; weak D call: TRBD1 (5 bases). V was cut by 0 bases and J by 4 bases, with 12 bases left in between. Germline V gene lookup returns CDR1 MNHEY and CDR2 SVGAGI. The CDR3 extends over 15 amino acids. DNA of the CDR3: TGTGCCAGCAGTTACTCGTTCCGGGGGATCTATGGCTACACCTTC. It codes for CASSYSFRGIYGYTF.

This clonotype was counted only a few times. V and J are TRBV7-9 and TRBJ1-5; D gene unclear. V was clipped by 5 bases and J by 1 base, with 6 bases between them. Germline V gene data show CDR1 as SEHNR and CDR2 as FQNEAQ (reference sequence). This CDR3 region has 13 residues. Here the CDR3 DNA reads TGTGCCAGCAGCCTCCAGAGCAATCAGCCCCAGCATTTT. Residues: CASSLQSNQPQHF.